What follows are 21 T cell receptor beta chains derived from one specimen sequenced in a study of shared clonotypes between healthy human individuals. Measured with immunoSEQ multiplex PCR; TCRdb has only the in-frame clones, and not every one. The table includes roughly 650,000 clones, around 96% detected once. CD45RO-negative, CCR7-selected cells formed the naive CD8 fraction, which excluded terminally differentiated effector memory CD45RA+ cells. The sample comprised naive CD8+ T cells sorted from blood. These TCRs come from a woman in her 30s in good health.

The rearrangement uses TRBV2 and TRBJ2-3; no clear D gene. This CDR3 contains 15 residues. Trimming cost V 6 bases and J 1 base, with 14 bases left between them. CDR1 is SNHLY and CDR2 is FYNNEI in the germline V gene. This chain's CDR3 is CASSLTLDGTDTQYF. For the CDR3, the DNA is TGTGCCAGCAGCTTAACCTTGGACGGCACAGATACGCAGTATTTT.

This chain joins TRBV19 and TRBJ1-5; 7 bases are a match to TRBD1. V lost 5 bases and J lost 9; bases outside the gene matches: 10. The CDR3 sequence is 14 residues long. CDR1 is LNHDA and CDR2 is SQIVND in the germline V gene (reference sequence). The DNA of the CDR3 is TGTGCCAGTAGTGCCTTACAGGGGCAACCGCCCCAGCATTTT. It translates to CASSALQGQPPQHF.

The rearrangement uses TRBV29-1 and TRBJ2-7; TRBD2 matches at 7 bases. Germline trimming cut 6 bases from V and 0 bases from J; bases unmatched to any gene: 5. This CDR3 spans 13 amino acids. Germline V gene data show CDR1 as SQVTM and CDR2 as ANQGSEA. Here the CDR3 reads CSVLGGDSYEQYF. CDR3 nucleotides: TGCAGCGTCCTGGGGGGGGACTCCTACGAGCAGTACTTC.

V and J are TRBV5-1 and TRBJ2-7, with TRBD1 matching 9 bases. Germline V lookup: CDR1 SGHRS, CDR2 YFSETQ. The V and J ends lost 4 bases and 5 bases, in that order; junction bases with no gene match: 7. The CDR3 is 14 residues long. The CDR3 loop reads CASSQGQGRNEQYF. The CDR3 DNA is TGCGCCAGCAGCCAGGGACAGGGAAGGAACGAGCAGTACTTC.

This clone was seen once. This chain links TRBV18 with TRBJ1-4, with 12 bases identical to TRBD1. J was trimmed by 6 bases and V by 3 bases; bases with no gene match: 11. This CDR3 has 18 amino acids. The germline V gene encodes CDR1 KGHSH and CDR2 LQKENI. CDR3 sequence (DNA): TGTGCCAGCTCACCGCTCGGGACAGGGGGCAAAGAGGATGAAAAACTGTTTTTT. Translating gives CASSPLGTGGKEDEKLFF.

Concerning this clone itself: This same CDR3 is encoded by further DNA sequences in the sample. This chain links TRBV29-1 with TRBJ2-7; D is unresolved. The V gene's germline CDR1 is SQVTM and CDR2 ANQGSEA. V was clipped by 1 base and J by 1 base, with 11 bases between them. This CDR3 contains 14 residues. The CDR3 DNA sequence: TGCAGCGTTGAAGGTCAGGATTCTTCCTACGAGCAGTACTTC. It translates to CSVEGQDSSYEQYF.

The V call is TRBV9, the J call TRBJ2-2; D call uncertain. CDR1 is SGDLS, CDR2 YYNGEE, per germline. The CDR3 length is 14 residues. The V end lost 2 bases, the J end lost 3 bases, and 8 bases lay between the germline ends. CDR3 sequence reads: CASSVGRDTGELFF. The CDR3 coding sequence is TGTGCCAGCAGCGTGGGTCGGGACACCGGGGAGCTGTTTTTT.

The sample holds a few counts of this clone. The chain employs TRBV5-4 and TRBJ1-1, with D unresolved. Germline assignment: CDR1 SGHNT and CDR2 YYREEE (reference sequence). Trimming left V 1 base short and J 5 bases short, with 6 bases between. The CDR3 runs 12 residues. The CDR3 nucleotides read TGTGCCAGCAGCTTGCATCAGACTGAAGCTTTCTTT. Translating it yields CASSLHQTEAFF.

V and J are TRBV27 and TRBJ2-7; the D call may be TRBD1 or TRBD2 (5 bases each). The germline V gene has CDR1 MNHEY and CDR2 SMNVEV (reference sequence). The CDR3 spans 16 residues. V was pared by 0 bases and J by 2 bases, with 14 bases between. Here the CDR3 reads CASSLSAGTATYEQYF. CDR3 DNA: TGTGCCAGCAGTTTATCCGCCGGGACGGCAACCTACGAGCAGTACTTC.

The CDR3 DNA sequence: TGTGCCAGCAGCTCCTGGGACTCCCCCTCCTACGAGCAGTACTTC. This encodes CASSSWDSPSYEQYF. V is TRBV7-8 and J is TRBJ2-7, with a tentative D call TRBD2 (6 bases). The CDR3 is 15 residues long. CDR1 and CDR2 (germline): SGHVS, FQNEAQ. Deletions cut 4 bases from V and 0 bases from J, with 13 bases between.

The gene calls are TRBV27 and TRBJ2-1, with a weak D call TRBD2 (6 bases). V shed 5 bases and J shed 5 bases, with 10 bases lying between them. The germline CDR1 and CDR2 sequences are MNHEY and SMNVEV (reference sequence). This CDR3 contains 13 residues. The CDR3 DNA is TGTGCCAGCAGTCTTGGGACTGACAATGAGCAGTTCTTC. The encoded protein is CASSLGTDNEQFF.

The genes are TRBV19 and TRBJ2-7; TRBD1 might be the D (5 bases). The CDR3 consists of 13 residues. The V gene lost 4 bases and the J gene lost 3 bases, with 10 bases spanning the gap. The V gene's germline CDR1 is LNHDA and CDR2 SQIVND (reference sequence). The CDR3 protein is CASSTGLYYEQYF. CDR3 DNA: TGTGCCAGTAGTACAGGGCTTTACTACGAGCAGTACTTC.

The J gene is TRBJ2-7, the V gene TRBV13, with 10 bases matching TRBD2. Germline V lookup: CDR1 PRHDT, CDR2 FYEKMQ (reference sequence). Trimming removed 2 bases from V and 0 bases from J; junction bases left unmatched: 1. CDR3 length equals 15 residues. CDR3 DNA: TGTGCCAGCAGCTTAACTAGCGGGAACTCCTACGAGCAGTACTTC. Residues: CASSLTSGNSYEQYF.

The rearrangement joins TRBV2 to TRBJ2-1; 7 bases align to TRBD2. CDR1 is SNHLY, CDR2 FYNNEI, per germline. J lost 4 bases, V lost 6 bases, and 3 bases had no gene match. This CDR3 has 13 residues. In DNA, the CDR3 is TGTGCCAGCAGAGCGGGAACGTACAATGAGCAGTTCTTC. The encoded protein is CASRAGTYNEQFF.

V usage is TRBV27 and J usage is TRBJ1-1; no definite D call. Germline values: CDR1 MNHEY, CDR2 SMNVEV (reference sequence). The V and J ends lost 3 bases and 10 bases respectively, with 9 bases between them. The CDR3 has 11 residues. In DNA form, the CDR3 reads TGTGCCAGCAGTTTGGGCGGGGTAGCTTTCTTT. It codes for CASSLGGVAFF.

The V and J genes are TRBV5-1 and TRBJ1-3, with 8 nucleotides matching TRBD1. Unmatched junction bases numbered 6, after V lost 9 bases and J lost 4 bases. The V gene's germline CDR1 is SGHRS and CDR2 YFSETQ. The CDR3 covers 13 residues. The CDR3 region has the DNA TGCGCCATGCAGGGGGCTTCAGGAAACACCATATATTTT. This sequence encodes CAMQGASGNTIYF.

This chain connects TRBV9 to TRBJ2-2, with 9 bases that match TRBD2. V gave up 0 bases and J gave up 6 bases; unmatched junction bases: 3. This CDR3 spans 15 amino acids. Germline lookup yields CDR1 SGDLS and CDR2 YYNGEE. The CDR3 here is CASSVVREGSGELFF. In DNA form, the CDR3 reads TGTGCCAGCAGCGTAGTGCGGGAGGGCTCCGGGGAGCTGTTTTTT.

This clone has a single count. V gene TRBV28 combines with J gene TRBJ1-4, with 7 bases that match TRBD1. This CDR3 spans 14 amino acids. Germline V gene sequence: CDR1 MDHEN, CDR2 SYDVKM. J gave up 2 bases and V 6 bases, and 3 bases lay outside the gene matches. The CDR3 DNA reads TGTGCCAGCAGCTCGGACAGGACTAATGAAAAACTGTTTTTT. Residues: CASSSDRTNEKLFF.

The rearrangement uses TRBV30 and TRBJ2-1; D call uncertain. The germline gives CDR1 GTSNPN, CDR2 SVGIG (reference sequence). The CDR3 covers 13 residues. Trimming left V 0 bases short and J 0 bases short, with 3 bases between. CDR3 nucleotide sequence: TGTGCCTGGAGTGTCTTCTCCTACAATGAGCAGTTCTTC. It codes for CAWSVFSYNEQFF. Full variable domain (outside the CDR3, taken from reference TRBV30 and TRBJ2-1): SQTIHQWPATLVQPVGSPLSLECTVEGTSNPNLYWYRQAAGRGLQLLFYSVGIGQISSEVPQNLSASRPQDRQFILSSKKLLLSDSGFYLCAWSVFSYNEQFFGPGTRLTVL.

The chain has TRBV5-4 and TRBJ2-7; 7 positions agree with TRBD1. The CDR3 consists of 15 residues. The V gene's germline CDR1 is SGHNT and CDR2 YYREEE (reference sequence). V lost 5 bases to trimming and J lost 5 bases; unmatched junction nucleotides: 13. CDR3 in DNA: TGTGCCAGCAGTTCAAACCAGGACAGGCTACACGAGCAGTACTTC. Translation gives CASSSNQDRLHEQYF. Full variable domain (outside the CDR3, taken from reference TRBV5-4 and TRBJ2-7): ETGVTQSPTHLIKTRGQQVTLRCSSQSGHNTVSWYQQALGQGPQFIFQYYREEENGRGNFPPRFSGLQFPNYSSELNVNALELDDSALYLCASSSNQDRLHEQYFGPGTRLTVT.

This chain connects TRBV13 to TRBJ1-1; D ambiguous. The germline V and J ends were trimmed by 4 bases and 10 bases, with 13 bases remaining between them. The CDR3 is 12 residues long. In germline, CDR1 is PRHDT, CDR2 FYEKMQ (reference sequence). CDR3 sequence: CASSSDYGVAFF. CDR3 sequence (DNA): TGTGCCAGCAGCTCCGACTACGGGGTAGCTTTCTTT.